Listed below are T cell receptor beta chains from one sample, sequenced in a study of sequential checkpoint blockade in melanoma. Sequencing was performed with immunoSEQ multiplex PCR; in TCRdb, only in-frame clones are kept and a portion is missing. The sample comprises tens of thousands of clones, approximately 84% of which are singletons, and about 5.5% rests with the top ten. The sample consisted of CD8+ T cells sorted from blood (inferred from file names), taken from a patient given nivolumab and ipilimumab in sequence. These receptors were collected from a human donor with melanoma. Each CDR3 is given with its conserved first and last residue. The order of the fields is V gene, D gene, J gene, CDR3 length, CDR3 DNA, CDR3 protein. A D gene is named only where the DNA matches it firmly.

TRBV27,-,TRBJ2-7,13,TGTGCCAGCAGTTTATCTGGCCAGAACGAGCAGTACTTC,CASSLSGQNEQYF
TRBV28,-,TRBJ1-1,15,TGTGCCAGCCGGGAGGGTGTTATGTCGGACACTGAAGCTTTCTTT,CASREGVMSDTEAFF
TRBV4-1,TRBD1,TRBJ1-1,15,TGCGCCAGCAGCCGAACGACAGGGGGTATGACTGAAGCTTTCTTT,CASSRTTGGMTEAFF
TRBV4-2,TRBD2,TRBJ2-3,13,TGTGCCAGCCAAGGCGGGGGAGCTTATACGCAGTATTTT,CASQGGGAYTQYF
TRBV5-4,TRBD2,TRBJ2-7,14,TGTGCCAGCAGCCCGGGACTAGCCGGCTACGAGCAGTACTTC,CASSPGLAGYEQYF
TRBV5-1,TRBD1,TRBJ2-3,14,TGCGCCAGCAGCCTACAGGGGGACACAGATACGCAGTATTTT,CASSLQGDTDTQYF
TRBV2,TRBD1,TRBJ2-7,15,TGTGCCAGCAGTCTAACTGGCAGGGGGCCTCGGGAGCAGTACTTC,CASSLTGRGPREQYF
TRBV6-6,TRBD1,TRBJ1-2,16,TGTGCCAGCAGTTACCAACGGGACAGGGACGATCATGGCTACACCTTC,CASSYQRDRDDHGYTF
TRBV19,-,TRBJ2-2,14,TGTGCCAGTTCGTGGGGGCAGAACACCGGGGAGCTGTTTTTT,CASSWGQNTGELFF
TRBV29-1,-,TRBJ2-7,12,TGCACTGCCGAGGGACGGGACTACGAGCAGTACTTC,CTAEGRDYEQYF